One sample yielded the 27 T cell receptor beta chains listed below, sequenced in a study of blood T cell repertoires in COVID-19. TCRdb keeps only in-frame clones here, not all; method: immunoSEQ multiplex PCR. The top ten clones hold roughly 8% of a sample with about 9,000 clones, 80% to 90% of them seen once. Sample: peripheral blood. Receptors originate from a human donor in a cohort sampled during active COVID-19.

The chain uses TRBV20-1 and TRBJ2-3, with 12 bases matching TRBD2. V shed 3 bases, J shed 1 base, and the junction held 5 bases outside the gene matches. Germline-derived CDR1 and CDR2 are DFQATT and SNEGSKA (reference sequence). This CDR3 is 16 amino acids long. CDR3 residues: CSASSWTSGGTDTQYF. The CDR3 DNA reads TGCAGTGCTAGTTCCTGGACTAGCGGGGGCACAGATACGCAGTATTTT.

The CDR3 sequence: CAWTSGQGAFGANVLTF. In DNA form, the CDR3 reads TGTGCCTGGACCTCCGGACAGGGGGCGTTTGGGGCCAACGTCCTGACTTTC. J is TRBJ2-6 and V is TRBV30; TRBD1 matches at 11 bases. The CDR3 sequence is 17 residues long. The junction had 8 bases not matched to a gene; V was cut back by 4 bases and J by 3 bases. Germline V CDR1 and CDR2: GTSNPN, SVGIG (reference sequence).

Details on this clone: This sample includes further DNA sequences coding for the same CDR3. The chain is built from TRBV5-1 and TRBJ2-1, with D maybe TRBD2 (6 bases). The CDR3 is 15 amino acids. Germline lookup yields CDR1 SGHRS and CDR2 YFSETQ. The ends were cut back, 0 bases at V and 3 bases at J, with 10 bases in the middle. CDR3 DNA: TGCGCCAGCAGCTTGGATGGCGGGAACTACAATGAGCAGTTCTTC. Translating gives CASSLDGGNYNEQFF.

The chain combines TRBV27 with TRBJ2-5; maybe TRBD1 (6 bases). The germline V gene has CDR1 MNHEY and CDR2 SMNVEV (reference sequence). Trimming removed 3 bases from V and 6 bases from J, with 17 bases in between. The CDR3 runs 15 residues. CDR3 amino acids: CASSFRDTAEQTQYF. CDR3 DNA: TGTGCCAGCAGTTTCAGGGACACGGCAGAACAGACCCAGTACTTC.

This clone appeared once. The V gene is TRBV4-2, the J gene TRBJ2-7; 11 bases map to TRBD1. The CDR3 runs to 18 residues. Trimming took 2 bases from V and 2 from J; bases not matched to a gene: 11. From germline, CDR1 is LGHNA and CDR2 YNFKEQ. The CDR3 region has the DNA TGTGCCAGCAGCCAAAGCACCGGGACAGGGGGAAACCCCTACGAGCAGTACTTC. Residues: CASSQSTGTGGNPYEQYF.

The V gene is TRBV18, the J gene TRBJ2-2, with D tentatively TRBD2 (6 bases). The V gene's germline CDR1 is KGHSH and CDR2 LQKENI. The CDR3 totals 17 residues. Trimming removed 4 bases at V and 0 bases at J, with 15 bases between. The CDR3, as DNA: TGTGCCAGCTCACTTAATACAGCGGGTACGAACACCGGGGAGCTGTTTTTT. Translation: CASSLNTAGTNTGELFF.

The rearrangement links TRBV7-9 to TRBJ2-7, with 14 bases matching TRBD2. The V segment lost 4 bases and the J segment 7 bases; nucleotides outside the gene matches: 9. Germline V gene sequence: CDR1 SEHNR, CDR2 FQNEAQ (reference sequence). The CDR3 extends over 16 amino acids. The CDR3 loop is CASSSQVTSGRGEQYF. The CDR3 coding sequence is TGTGCCAGCAGCTCCCAAGTGACTAGCGGGAGGGGTGAGCAGTACTTC.

CDR3 nucleotide sequence: TGCGCCAGCAGCGGGGGCTTGGAGACCCAGTACTTC. It specifies CASSGGLETQYF. The chain is built from TRBV5-1 and TRBJ2-5, with TRBD1 as a possible D gene (6 bases). Trimming cost V 4 bases and J 5 bases, with 9 bases left between them. The CDR3 spans 12 residues. Germline V gene sequence: CDR1 SGHRS, CDR2 YFSETQ.

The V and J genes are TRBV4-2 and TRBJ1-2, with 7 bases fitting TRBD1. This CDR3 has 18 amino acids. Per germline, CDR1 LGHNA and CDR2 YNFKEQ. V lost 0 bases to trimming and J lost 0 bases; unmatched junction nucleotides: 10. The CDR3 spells CASSQDGGTELANYGYTF. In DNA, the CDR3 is TGTGCCAGCAGCCAAGATGGCGGGACAGAGTTAGCTAACTATGGCTACACCTTC.

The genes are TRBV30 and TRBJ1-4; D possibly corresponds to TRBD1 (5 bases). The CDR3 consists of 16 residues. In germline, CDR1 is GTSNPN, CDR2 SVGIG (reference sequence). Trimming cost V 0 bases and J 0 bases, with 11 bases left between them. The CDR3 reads CAWSVWRGSTNEKLFF. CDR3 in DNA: TGTGCCTGGAGTGTTTGGAGGGGCTCAACTAATGAAAAACTGTTTTTT.

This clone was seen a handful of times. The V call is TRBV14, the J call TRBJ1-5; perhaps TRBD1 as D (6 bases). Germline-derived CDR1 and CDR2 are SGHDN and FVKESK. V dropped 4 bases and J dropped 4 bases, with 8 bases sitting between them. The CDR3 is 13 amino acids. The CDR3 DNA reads TGTGCCAGCAGCCCGGACAGAAATCAGCCCCAGCATTTT. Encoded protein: CASSPDRNQPQHF.

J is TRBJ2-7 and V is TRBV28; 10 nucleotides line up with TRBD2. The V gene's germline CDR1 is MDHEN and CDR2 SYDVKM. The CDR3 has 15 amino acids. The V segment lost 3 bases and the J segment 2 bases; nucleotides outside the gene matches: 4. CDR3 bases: TGTGCCAGCAGTTTCCGAGGGACTAGCGCCTACGAGCAGTACTTC. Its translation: CASSFRGTSAYEQYF.

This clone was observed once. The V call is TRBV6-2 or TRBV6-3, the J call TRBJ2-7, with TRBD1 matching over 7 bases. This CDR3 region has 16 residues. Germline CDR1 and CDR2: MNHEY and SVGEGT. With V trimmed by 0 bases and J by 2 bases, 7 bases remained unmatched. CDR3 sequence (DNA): TGTGCCAGCAGTTACTCCCGGGACAGCAGTACCTACGAGCAGTACTTC. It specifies CASSYSRDSSTYEQYF.

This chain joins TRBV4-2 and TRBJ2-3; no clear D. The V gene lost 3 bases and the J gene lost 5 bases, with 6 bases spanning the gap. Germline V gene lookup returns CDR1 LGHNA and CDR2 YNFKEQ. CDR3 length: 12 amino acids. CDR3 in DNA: TGTGCCAGCAGCCACTATAGAGATACGCAGTATTTT. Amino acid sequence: CASSHYRDTQYF.

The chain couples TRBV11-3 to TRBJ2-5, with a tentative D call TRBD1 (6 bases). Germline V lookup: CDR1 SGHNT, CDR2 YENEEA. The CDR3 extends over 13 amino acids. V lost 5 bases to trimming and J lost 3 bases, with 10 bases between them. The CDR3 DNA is TGTGCCAGCAGCCCACAGGGTAAAGAGACCCAGTACTTC. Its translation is CASSPQGKETQYF.

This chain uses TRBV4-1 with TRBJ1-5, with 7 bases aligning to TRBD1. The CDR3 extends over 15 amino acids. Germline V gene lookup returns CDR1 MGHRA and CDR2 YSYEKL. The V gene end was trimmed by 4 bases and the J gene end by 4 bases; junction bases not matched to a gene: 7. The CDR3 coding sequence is TGCGCCAGCAGCCCCGCAGACAGGGAGAATCAGCCCCAGCATTTT. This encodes CASSPADRENQPQHF.

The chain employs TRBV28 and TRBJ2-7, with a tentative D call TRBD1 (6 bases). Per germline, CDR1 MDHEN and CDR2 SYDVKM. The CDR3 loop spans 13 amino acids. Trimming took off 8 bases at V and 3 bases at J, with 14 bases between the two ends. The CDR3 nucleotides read TGTGCCAGCCAATGGGGCAGGGGCTACGAGCAGTACTTC. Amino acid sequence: CASQWGRGYEQYF.

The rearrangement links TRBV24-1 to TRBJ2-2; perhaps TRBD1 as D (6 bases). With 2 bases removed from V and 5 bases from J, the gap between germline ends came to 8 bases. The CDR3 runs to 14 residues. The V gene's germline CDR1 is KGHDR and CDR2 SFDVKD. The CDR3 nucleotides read TGTGCCACCAGTGATTCGGGGACAACCGGGGAGCTGTTTTTT. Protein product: CATSDSGTTGELFF.

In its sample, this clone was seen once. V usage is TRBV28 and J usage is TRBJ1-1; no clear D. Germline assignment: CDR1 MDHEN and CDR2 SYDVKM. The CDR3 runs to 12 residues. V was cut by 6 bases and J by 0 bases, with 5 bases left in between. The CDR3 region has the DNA TGTGCCAGCAGACTCATGAACACTGAAGCTTTCTTT. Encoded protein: CASRLMNTEAFF.

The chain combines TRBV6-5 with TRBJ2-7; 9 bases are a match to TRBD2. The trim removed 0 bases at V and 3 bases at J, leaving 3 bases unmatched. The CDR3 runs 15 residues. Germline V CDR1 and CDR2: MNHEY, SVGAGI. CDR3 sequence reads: CASSYSSGSIYEQYF. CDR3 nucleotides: TGTGCCAGCAGTTACTCTAGCGGGAGTATCTACGAGCAGTACTTC.

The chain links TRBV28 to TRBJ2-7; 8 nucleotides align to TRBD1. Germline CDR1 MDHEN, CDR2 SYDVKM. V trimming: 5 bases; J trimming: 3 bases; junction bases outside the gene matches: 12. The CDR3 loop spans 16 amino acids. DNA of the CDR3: TGTGCCAGCAGTCCCCTCCAGGGGGCGCCGGGCTACGAGCAGTACTTC. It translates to CASSPLQGAPGYEQYF.

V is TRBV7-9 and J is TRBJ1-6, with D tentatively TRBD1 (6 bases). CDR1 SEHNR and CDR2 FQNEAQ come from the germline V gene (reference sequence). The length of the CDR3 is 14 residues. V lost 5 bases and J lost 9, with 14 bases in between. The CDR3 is CASSPNRVSSPLHF. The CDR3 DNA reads TGTGCCAGCAGCCCGAACAGGGTTAGTTCACCCCTCCACTTT.

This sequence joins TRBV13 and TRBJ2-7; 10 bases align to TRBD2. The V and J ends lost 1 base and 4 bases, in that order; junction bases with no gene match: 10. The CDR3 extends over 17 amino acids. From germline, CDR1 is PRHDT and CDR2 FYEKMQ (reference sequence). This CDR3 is CASSLVVAGGRPYEQYF. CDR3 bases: TGTGCCAGCAGCTTAGTGGTAGCGGGAGGCCGACCATACGAGCAGTACTTC.

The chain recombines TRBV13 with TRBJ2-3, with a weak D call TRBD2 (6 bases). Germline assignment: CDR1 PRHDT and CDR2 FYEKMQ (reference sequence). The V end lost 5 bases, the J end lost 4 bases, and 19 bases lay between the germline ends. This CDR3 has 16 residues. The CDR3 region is CASSTPTSFSADTQYF. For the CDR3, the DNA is TGTGCCAGCAGCACCCCGACTAGTTTTAGCGCAGATACGCAGTATTTT.

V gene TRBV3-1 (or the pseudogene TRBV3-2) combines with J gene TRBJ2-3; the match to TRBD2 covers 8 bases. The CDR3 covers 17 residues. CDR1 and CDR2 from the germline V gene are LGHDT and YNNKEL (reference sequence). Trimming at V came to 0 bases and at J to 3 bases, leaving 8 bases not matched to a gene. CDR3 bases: TGTGCCAGCAGCCAAGAGCGGAAGCGGGAGTGTACAGATACGCAGTATTTT. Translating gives CASSQERKRECTDTQYF.

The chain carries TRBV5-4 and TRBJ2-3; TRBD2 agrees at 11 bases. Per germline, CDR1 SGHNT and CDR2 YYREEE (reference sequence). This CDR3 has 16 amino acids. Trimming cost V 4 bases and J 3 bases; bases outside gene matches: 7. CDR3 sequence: CASSDPSGRMTDTQYF. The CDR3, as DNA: TGTGCCAGCAGCGATCCTAGCGGGAGGATGACAGATACGCAGTATTTT. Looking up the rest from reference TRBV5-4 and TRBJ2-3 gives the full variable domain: ETGVTQSPTHLIKTRGQQVTLRCSSQSGHNTVSWYQQALGQGPQFIFQYYREEENGRGNFPPRFSGLQFPNYSSELNVNALELDDSALYLCASSDPSGRMTDTQYFGPGTRLTVL.

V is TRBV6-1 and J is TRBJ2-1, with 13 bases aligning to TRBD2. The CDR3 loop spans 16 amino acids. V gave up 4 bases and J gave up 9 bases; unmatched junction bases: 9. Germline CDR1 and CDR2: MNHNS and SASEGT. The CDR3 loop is CASSGGLAGVGGEQFF. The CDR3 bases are TGTGCCAGCAGTGGCGGACTAGCGGGAGTCGGGGGTGAGCAGTTCTTC.